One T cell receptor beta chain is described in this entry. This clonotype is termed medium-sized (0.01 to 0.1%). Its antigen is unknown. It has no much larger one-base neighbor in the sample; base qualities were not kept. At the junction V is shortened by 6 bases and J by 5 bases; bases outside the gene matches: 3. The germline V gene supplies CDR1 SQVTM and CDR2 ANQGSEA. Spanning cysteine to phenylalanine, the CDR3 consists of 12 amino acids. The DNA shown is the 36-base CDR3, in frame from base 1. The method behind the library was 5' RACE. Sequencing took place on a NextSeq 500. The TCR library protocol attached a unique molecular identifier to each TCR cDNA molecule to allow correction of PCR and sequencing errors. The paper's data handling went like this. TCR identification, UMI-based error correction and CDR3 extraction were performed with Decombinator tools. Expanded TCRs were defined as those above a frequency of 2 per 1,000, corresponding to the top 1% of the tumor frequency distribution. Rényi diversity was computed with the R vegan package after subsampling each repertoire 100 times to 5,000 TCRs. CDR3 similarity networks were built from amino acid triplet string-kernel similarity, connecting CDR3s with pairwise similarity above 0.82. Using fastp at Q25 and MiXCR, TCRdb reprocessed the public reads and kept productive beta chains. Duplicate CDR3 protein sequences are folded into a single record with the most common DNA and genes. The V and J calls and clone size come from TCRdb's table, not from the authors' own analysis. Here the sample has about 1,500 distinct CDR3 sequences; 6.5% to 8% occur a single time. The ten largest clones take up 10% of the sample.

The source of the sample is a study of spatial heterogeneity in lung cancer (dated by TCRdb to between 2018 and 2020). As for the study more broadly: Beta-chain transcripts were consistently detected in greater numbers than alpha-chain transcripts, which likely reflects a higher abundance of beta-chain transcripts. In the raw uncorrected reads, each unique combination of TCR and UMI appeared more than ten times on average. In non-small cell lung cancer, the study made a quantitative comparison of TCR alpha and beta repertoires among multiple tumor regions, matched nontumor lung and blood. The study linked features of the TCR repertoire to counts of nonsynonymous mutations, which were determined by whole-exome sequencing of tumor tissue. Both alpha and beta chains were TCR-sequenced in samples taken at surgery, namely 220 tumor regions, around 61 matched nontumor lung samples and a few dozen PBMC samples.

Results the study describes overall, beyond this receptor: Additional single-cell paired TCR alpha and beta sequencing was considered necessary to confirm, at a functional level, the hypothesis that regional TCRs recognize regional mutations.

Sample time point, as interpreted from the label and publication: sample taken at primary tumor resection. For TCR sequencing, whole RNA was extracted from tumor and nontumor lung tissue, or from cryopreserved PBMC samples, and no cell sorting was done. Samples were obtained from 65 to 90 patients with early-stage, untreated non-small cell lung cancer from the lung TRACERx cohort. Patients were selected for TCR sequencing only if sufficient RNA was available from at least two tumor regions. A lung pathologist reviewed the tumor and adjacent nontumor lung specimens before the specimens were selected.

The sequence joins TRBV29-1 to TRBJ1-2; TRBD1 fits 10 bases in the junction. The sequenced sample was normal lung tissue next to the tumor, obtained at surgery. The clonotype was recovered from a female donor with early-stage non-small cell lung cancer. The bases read TGCAGCGTCGGGGACAGGGGATATGGCTACACCTTC. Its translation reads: CSVGDRGYGYTF. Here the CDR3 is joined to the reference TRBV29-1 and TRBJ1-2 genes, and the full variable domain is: SAVISQKPSRDICQRGTSLTIQCQVDSQVTMMFWYRQQPGQSLTLIATANQGSEATYESGFVIDKFPISRPNLTFSTLTVSNMSPEDSSIYLCSVGDRGYGYTFGSGTRLTVV.